The 5 T cell receptor beta chains presented below share a single source sample, sequenced in a study of blood T cells in healthy people across ages. For the second PCR, which ran for about 7 to 11 cycles, a sample-barcoded 5' primer and a J-beta primer mix were used. TCRdb used MiXCR to reprocess the 5' RACE reads, holding one entry per CDR3 protein. The sample consists of fewer than 2 million distinct CDR3 sequences, around 40% of them appearing once. Sequenced: blood. These receptors came from a human donor in good health.

This clonotype was seen only a few times. The rearrangement uses TRBV6-2 or TRBV6-3 and TRBJ2-6; D is uncertain. The CDR3 extends over 15 amino acids. Germline loops: CDR1 MNHEY, CDR2 SVGEGT. Between the trimmed V and J ends, which lost 5 bases and 2 bases, there was a span of 10 bases. For the CDR3, the DNA is TGTGCCAGCAGTACTCCTCCCCCTGGGGCCAACGTCCTGACTTTC. Its translation: CASSTPPPGANVLTF.

As regards this clonotype: The junction does not match germline at one end; this may be a read error. This chain joins TRBV4-3 and TRBJ1-2, with 7 bases identical to TRBD1. The CDR3 length is 15 residues. The V gene's germline CDR1 is LGHNA and CDR2 YSLEER. The CDR3 sequence is CASNQDEATGFGYTF. The CDR3 DNA is TGCGCCAGCAACCAAGACGAGGCGACAGGGTTTGGCTACACCTTC.

This clonotype was counted only a few times. The chain is built from TRBV12-3 or TRBV12-4 and TRBJ2-1, with 8 bases matching TRBD2. The CDR3 totals 14 residues. V trimming: 7 bases; J trimming: 13 bases; junction bases outside the gene matches: 15. DNA for the CDR3: TGTGCCAGCACCCCTACTCGGGGGGGTTGGACCCAGTTCTTC. Translated: CASTPTRGGWTQFF.

V is TRBV4-3 and J is TRBJ2-1, with 7 nucleotides matching TRBD2. J gave up 6 bases and V 4 bases, and 9 bases lay outside the gene matches. Germline-derived CDR1 and CDR2 are LGHNA and YSLEER. The CDR3 consists of 15 residues. CDR3 sequence reads: CASSRRTSGINEQFF. The CDR3 region has the DNA TGCGCCAGCAGCCGCCGGACTAGTGGGATCAATGAGCAGTTCTTC.

V gene TRBV3-1 combines with J gene TRBJ1-1; D is uncertain. The CDR3 is 14 residues long. Trimming pared 1 base from V and 4 bases from J, leaving 10 bases between. The V gene's germline CDR1 is LGHDT and CDR2 YNNKEL (reference sequence). The DNA of the CDR3 is TGTGCCAGCAGCCAAGTTTTGTTGGGCACTGAAGCTTTCTTT. This encodes CASSQVLLGTEAFF.